This paragraph covers one TCR beta chain sequence. The sample belongs to a study of blood T cell repertoires in COVID-19. Study background: From T cells, B-cell-depleted T cells, or PBMCs came the material, which was cDNA or gDNA.

V shed 0 bases, J shed 3 bases, and the junction held 8 bases outside the gene matches. The CDR3 runs 16 residues. Germline CDR1 and CDR2: MNHEY and SVGAGI. In the source study's methods: Estimation of nucleated cell counts relied on the amplification of reference gene primers. Profiling relied on immunoSEQ multiplex PCR, and the TCRdb table lists in-frame clones only, not all of them. V, J and clone size derive from that table, while D and trimming were established from the DNA sequence. The sample consists of over 150,000 clones, roughly 93% of them appearing once. The Seattle patients, enrolled during active infection, were followed longitudinally.

The source material was peripheral blood. This rearrangement joins TRBV6-5 to TRBJ2-7; 7 nucleotides agree with TRBD1. The receptor's source is a young man with COVID-19, enrolled during active disease. CDR3 sequence (DNA): TGTGCCAGCAGTTACTCCCAGGGGGTAGAAGGCTACGAGCAGTACTTC. This gives the protein CASSYSQGVEGYEQYF.